This is a list of T cell receptor beta chains from one sample in a study of beta chain features in type 1 diabetes. Using immunoSEQ multiplex PCR, the repertoire was profiled, and TCRdb retains in-frame clones only, with some absent. Among a few hundred thousand clones listed, more than 11% were seen once. The sequencing input was naive CD4+ T cells from blood. The source of these receptors is a man younger than 45 in good health. Both conserved end residues are part of each CDR3. D genes are given only for firm matches. Not all rows give a size; the values are once, few, many and, for expanded clones, a class.

CDR3 protein: CASSQAASGANVLTF
CDR3 DNA: TGTGCCAGCAGCCAAGCAGCCTCTGGGGCCAACGTCCTGACTTTC
clone size: NA
D gene: NA
V gene: TRBV14
J gene: TRBJ2-6

CDR3 protein: CASSVGLRDGEAFF
CDR3 DNA: TGTGCCAGCAGCGTAGGACTACGGGACGGTGAAGCTTTCTTT
clone size: NA
D gene: NA
V gene: TRBV9
J gene: TRBJ1-1

CDR3 protein: CASSLAGTGTQGELFF
CDR3 DNA: TGCGCCAGCAGCTTGGCGGGGACAGGGACTCAAGGGGAGCTGTTTTTT
clone size: few
D gene: TRBD1
V gene: TRBV5-1
J gene: TRBJ2-2

CDR3 protein: CASSQQGGGYGYTF
CDR3 DNA: TGCGCCAGCAGCCAACAGGGGGGAGGCTATGGCTACACCTTC
clone size: once
D gene: TRBD1
V gene: TRBV4-3
J gene: TRBJ1-2

CDR3 protein: CASIGGGTYNEQFF
CDR3 DNA: TGCGCCAGCATCGGGGGAGGGACCTACAATGAGCAGTTCTTC
clone size: few
D gene: TRBD2
V gene: TRBV5-1
J gene: TRBJ2-1

CDR3 protein: CAWSEGQGGTDTQYF
CDR3 DNA: TGTGCCTGGAGCGAGGGACAGGGAGGTACAGATACGCAGTATTTT
clone size: NA
D gene: TRBD1
V gene: TRBV30
J gene: TRBJ2-3

CDR3 protein: CASSETGVGETQYF
CDR3 DNA: TGTGCCAGCAGTGAAACGGGGGTAGGGGAGACCCAGTACTTC
clone size: NA
D gene: NA
V gene: TRBV6-1
J gene: TRBJ2-5

CDR3 protein: CASSSLTRGTAGGGQYF
CDR3 DNA: TGTGCCAGCAGCTCTTTAACACGGGGGACCGCGGGCGGTGGACAGTATTTT
clone size: few
D gene: NA
V gene: TRBV7-9
J gene: TRBJ2-3

CDR3 protein: CAWSSGVGETQYF
CDR3 DNA: TGTGCCTGGAGTTCGGGAGTTGGAGAGACCCAGTACTTC
clone size: few
D gene: NA
V gene: TRBV30
J gene: TRBJ2-5

CDR3 protein: CASSSGQGSNEQFF
CDR3 DNA: TGTGCCAGCAGCTCAGGACAGGGCAGCAATGAGCAGTTCTTC
clone size: few
D gene: TRBD1
V gene: TRBV7-9
J gene: TRBJ2-1

CDR3 protein: CASSQDLSGAEAFF
CDR3 DNA: TGTGCCAGCAGCCAAGATCTGAGCGGCGCTGAAGCTTTCTTT
clone size: NA
D gene: NA
V gene: TRBV14
J gene: TRBJ1-1

CDR3 protein: CSDLAGPFYGYTF
CDR3 DNA: TGCAGCGATTTGGCGGGGCCCTTCTATGGCTACACCTTC
clone size: few
D gene: NA
V gene: TRBV29-1
J gene: TRBJ1-2

CDR3 protein: CASSSQARVYEQYF
CDR3 DNA: TGCGCCAGCAGCTCTCAGGCGAGGGTTTACGAGCAGTACTTC
clone size: few
D gene: NA
V gene: TRBV4-1
J gene: TRBJ2-7

CDR3 protein: CATSRDPGIEAFF
CDR3 DNA: TGTGCCACCAGCAGAGATCCGGGTATCGAAGCTTTCTTT
clone size: NA
D gene: NA
V gene: TRBV15
J gene: TRBJ1-1

CDR3 protein: CASSDTGTANIQYF
CDR3 DNA: TGTGCCAGTAGTGATACCGGGACAGCAAACATTCAGTACTTC
clone size: NA
D gene: TRBD1
V gene: TRBV19
J gene: TRBJ2-4

CDR3 protein: CASRKLTSGRVAKNIQYF
CDR3 DNA: TGTGCCAGCAGAAAGCTAACTAGCGGGAGGGTAGCCAAAAACATTCAGTACTTC
clone size: NA
D gene: TRBD2
V gene: TRBV11-2
J gene: TRBJ2-4

CDR3 protein: CASSVDGGTDTQYF
CDR3 DNA: TGTGCCAGCAGCGTCGACGGGGGCACAGATACGCAGTATTTT
clone size: NA
D gene: NA
V gene: TRBV14
J gene: TRBJ2-3

CDR3 protein: CASRPAGNTGELFF
CDR3 DNA: TGTGCCAGCCGTCCTGCGGGGAACACCGGGGAGCTGTTTTTT
clone size: NA
D gene: NA
V gene: TRBV13
J gene: TRBJ2-2

CDR3 protein: CASSLTPGTSGRYTDTQYF
CDR3 DNA: TGTGCCAGCAGCCTTACGCCCGGGACTAGCGGGAGGTACACAGATACGCAGTATTTT
clone size: NA
D gene: TRBD2
V gene: TRBV9
J gene: TRBJ2-3

CDR3 protein: CSARDKYEQYF
CDR3 DNA: TGCAGTGCTAGAGATAAGTACGAGCAGTACTTC
clone size: few
D gene: NA
V gene: TRBV20-1
J gene: TRBJ2-7

CDR3 protein: CASTIESSTEAFF
CDR3 DNA: TGTGCCAGCACCATCGAAAGTAGCACTGAAGCTTTCTTT
clone size: NA
D gene: NA
V gene: TRBV2
J gene: TRBJ1-1

CDR3 protein: CASSYAYGYTF
CDR3 DNA: TGTGCCAGCAGCTACGCCTATGGCTACACCTTC
clone size: few
D gene: NA
V gene: TRBV7-2
J gene: TRBJ1-2